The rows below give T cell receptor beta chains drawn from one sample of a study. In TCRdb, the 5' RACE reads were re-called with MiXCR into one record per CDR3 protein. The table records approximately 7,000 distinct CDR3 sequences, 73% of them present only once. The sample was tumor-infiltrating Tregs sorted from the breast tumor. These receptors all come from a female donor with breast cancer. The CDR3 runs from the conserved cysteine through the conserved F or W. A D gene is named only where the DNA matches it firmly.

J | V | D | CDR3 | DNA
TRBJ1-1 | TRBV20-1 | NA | CSAIKPGYTEAFF | TGCAGTGCTATCAAACCTGGCTACACTGAAGCTTTCTTT
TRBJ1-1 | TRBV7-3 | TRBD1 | CASSAQGWNTEAFF | TGTGCCAGCAGCGCACAGGGGTGGAACACTGAAGCTTTCTTT
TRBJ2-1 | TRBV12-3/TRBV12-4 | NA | CASRFKDPYNEQFF | TGTGCCAGCAGATTTAAGGACCCATACAATGAGCAGTTCTTC
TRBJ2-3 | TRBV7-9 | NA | CANSLGRHSDTQYF | TGTGCCAACAGCTTAGGAAGACACTCAGATACGCAGTATTTT
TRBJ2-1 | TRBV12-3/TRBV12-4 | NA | CANSFQQLVWFF | TGTGCCAACAGTTTTCAGCAGTTGGTGTGGTTCTTC
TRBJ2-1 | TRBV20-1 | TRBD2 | CSARGTSGRDNEQFF | TGCAGTGCTAGAGGGACTAGCGGGAGAGACAATGAGCAGTTCTTC
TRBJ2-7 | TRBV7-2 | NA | CASSFRDNYEQYF | TGTGCCAGCAGCTTCAGAGATAACTACGAGCAGTACTTC
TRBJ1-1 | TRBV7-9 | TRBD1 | CASSLTPGGKNTEAFF | TGTGCCAGCAGCTTAACACCAGGGGGGAAGAACACTGAAGCTTTCTTT
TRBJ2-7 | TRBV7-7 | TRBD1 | CASSLAGQEDYEQYF | TGTGCTAGCAGCTTAGCAGGACAGGAGGACTACGAGCAGTACTTC
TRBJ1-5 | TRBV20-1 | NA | CSASHPTGDNQPQHF | TGCAGTGCTAGCCACCCTACAGGTGACAATCAGCCCCAGCATTTT
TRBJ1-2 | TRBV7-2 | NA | CASSQTLSNYGYTF | TGTGCCAGCAGCCAGACATTGAGTAACTATGGCTACACCTTC